What follows are 3 T cell receptor beta chains derived from one specimen sequenced in a study of CD8+CD57+ T cells in acquired aplastic anemia. Genomic DNA served as template for TCR beta VDJ and CDR3 profiling. One entry per CDR3 protein, called by TCRdb with MiXCR from the reads. The sample yields around 430,000 distinct CDR3 sequences, less than 35% seen once. Previously, flow cytometry had revealed CD8+CD57+ cell expansion in the patients chosen for sequencing. The sample comprised sorted CD4+, CD8+, or CD8+CD57+ T cells (not recorded which) from PBMCs. Every receptor here comes from a human donor with aplastic anemia.

This clonotype was counted a few times. The chain combines TRBV9 with TRBJ2-3; possible D gene TRBD2, 7 bases. CDR1 and CDR2 from the germline V gene are SGDLS and YYNGEE. There are 15 residues in the CDR3. The germline V and J ends were trimmed by 0 bases and 2 bases, with 10 bases remaining between them. CDR3 coding DNA: TGTGCCAGCAGCGTAGTGGCGGGGGCCACAGATACGCAGTATTTT. It encodes CASSVVAGATDTQYF.

This clonotype appeared a few times. CDR3 coding DNA: TGTGCCAGCAGCTTTGGGGGGAGGGAGATTTACGAGCAGTACTTC. This gives the protein CASSFGGREIYEQYF. This chain joins TRBV7-9 and TRBJ2-7; 7 nucleotides align to TRBD2. The J segment lost 4 bases and the V segment lost 3 bases, leaving 9 bases of the junction unmatched. The CDR3 contains 15 residues. Germline V lookup: CDR1 SEHNR, CDR2 FQNEAQ (reference sequence).

The rearrangement uses TRBV7-2 and TRBJ1-2; TRBD1 agrees at 8 bases. Germline V CDR1 and CDR2: SGHTA, FQGNSA. CDR3 length equals 15 residues. The ends lost 6 bases at V and 2 bases at J; junction bases unmatched: 8. The CDR3 loop is CASSLDRAGNYGYTF. CDR3 bases: TGTGCCAGCAGTCTGGACAGGGCGGGGAACTATGGCTACACCTTC. The full variable domain, with the rest looked up from reference TRBV7-2 and TRBJ1-2, is GAGVSQSPSNKVTEKGKDVELRCDPISGHTALYWYRQSLGQGLEFLIYFQGNSAPDKSGLPSDRFSAERTGGSVSTLTIQRTQQEDSAVYLCASSLDRAGNYGYTFGSGTRLTVV.